These 11 T cell receptor beta chains came from one sample sequenced in a study of early T cells in non-severe SARS-CoV-2 infection. TCRdb passed the 5' RACE reads through MiXCR, listing each CDR3 protein once. This sample carries roughly 63,000 distinct CDR3 sequences, about an eighth of them seen once, and the ten largest clones take approximately 4.6%. Sequencing was performed on whole blood. These receptor sequences come from an adult who was a healthcare worker with PCR-confirmed SARS-CoV-2 infection or an uninfected control (not recorded which).

This clonotype was seen a single time. The chain employs TRBV19 and TRBJ2-5; the match to TRBD1 covers 9 bases. V was pared by 5 bases and J by 5 bases, with 12 bases of the junction left unmatched. CDR3 size: 16 residues. In germline, CDR1 is LNHDA, CDR2 SQIVND (reference sequence). As DNA, the CDR3 is TGTGCCAGTAGTTCTAAGGGAACAGGGGGCGCGGAGACCCAGTACTTC. Translation gives CASSSKGTGGAETQYF.

This clonotype appeared many times. The chain joins TRBV10-2 to TRBJ1-6; the D is unclear. The V gene lost 6 bases and the J gene lost 7 bases, with 10 bases spanning the gap. The CDR3 is 13 residues long. Germline lookup yields CDR1 WSHSY and CDR2 SAAADI. The CDR3, as DNA: TGCGCCAGCAGCGGGATGGGGAATTCACCCCTCCACTTT. Translated: CASSGMGNSPLHF.

This clonotype occurred many times. The chain uses TRBV3-1 and TRBJ2-1; D gene uncertain. Germline lookup yields CDR1 LGHDT and CDR2 YNNKEL (reference sequence). CDR3 length equals 16 residues. Trimming stripped 0 bases from V and 5 bases from J, with 14 bases between. The CDR3 protein is CASSQETHFLNNEQFF. In DNA, the CDR3 is TGTGCCAGCAGCCAAGAGACCCACTTTCTGAACAATGAGCAGTTCTTC.

Many counts were recorded for this clonotype. For the CDR3, the DNA is TGTGCCAGCTCACCAACCCGAGGTGAAAAACTGTTTTTT. This codes for CASSPTRGEKLFF. The J gene is TRBJ1-4, the V gene TRBV18; unclear D gene. Germline V gene lookup returns CDR1 KGHSH and CDR2 LQKENI. The germline V and J ends were trimmed by 2 bases and 7 bases, with 8 bases remaining between them. The CDR3 consists of 13 residues.

This clonotype was detected ten times or more. This chain joins TRBV2 and TRBJ2-1; D is perhaps TRBD1 (5 bases). The germline V gene has CDR1 SNHLY and CDR2 FYNNEI. The germline V and J ends were trimmed by 10 bases and 3 bases, with 10 bases remaining between them. The CDR3 totals 12 residues. The CDR3 bases are TGTGCCATCAGGGATGTCTACAATGAGCAGTTCTTC. Its protein is CAIRDVYNEQFF. Together with reference TRBV2 and TRBJ2-1, the CDR3 gives the full variable domain: EPEVTQTPSHQVTQMGQEVILRCVPISNHLYFYWYRQILGQKVEFLVSFYNNEISEKSEIFDDQFSVERPDGSNFTLKIRSTKLEDSAMYFCAIRDVYNEQFFGPGTRLTVL.

This clonotype occurred many times. The rearrangement uses TRBV5-4 and TRBJ1-2; 8 bases line up with TRBD1. In germline, CDR1 is SGHNT, CDR2 YYREEE (reference sequence). The CDR3 contains 14 residues. Trimming took 0 bases from V and 7 from J; bases not matched to a gene: 5. The CDR3 protein is CASSLARGLAGYTF. Written as DNA, the CDR3 is TGTGCCAGCAGCTTGGCCAGGGGGCTTGCTGGCTACACCTTC.

There are a few counts of this clonotype. The chain combines TRBV9 with TRBJ1-1; the D is unclear. Germline CDR1 SGDLS, CDR2 YYNGEE. The ends were cut back, 0 bases at V and 1 base at J, with 7 bases in the middle. The length of the CDR3 is 14 residues. Here the CDR3 reads CASSVGSQNTEAFF. The DNA of the CDR3 is TGTGCCAGCAGCGTAGGATCCCAGAACACTGAAGCTTTCTTT.

This clonotype has ten or more counts. V gene TRBV24-1 combines with J gene TRBJ2-1; D gene uncertain. Looked up from germline, CDR1 is KGHDR and CDR2 is SFDVKD. Deletions cut 6 bases from V and 9 bases from J, with 8 bases between. The CDR3 sequence is 11 residues long. CDR3 DNA: TGTGCCACCAGTCAGTGGGGTGAGCAGTTCTTC. Encoded protein: CATSQWGEQFF.

This clonotype was counted ten times or more. The chain combines TRBV29-1 with TRBJ2-2; 7 bases are shared with TRBD1. The CDR3 loop spans 19 amino acids. V dropped 1 base and J dropped 2; count of bases not matched to a gene: 16. Germline V gives CDR1 SQVTM, CDR2 ANQGSEA. CDR3 nucleotides: TGCAGCGTTGAAGGGGGAGTGTTCGGGACAGCCCTAAACACCGGGGAGCTGTTTTTT. This sequence encodes CSVEGGVFGTALNTGELFF.

This clonotype was picked up one time. The CDR3 coding sequence is TGTGCCAGCAGCTTAAGTGTAGACTCTCGTGATCCCGGGGAGCTGTTTTTT. Protein: CASSLSVDSRDPGELFF. This chain joins TRBV7-2 and TRBJ2-2, with D unclear. The CDR3 length is 17 residues. V lost 2 bases, J lost 6 bases, and 19 bases lay in between. Germline V gene lookup returns CDR1 SGHTA and CDR2 FQGNSA.

The V call is TRBV30, the J call TRBJ1-6; unclear D gene. The CDR3 has 14 residues. V gave up 0 bases and J gave up 8 bases, with 11 bases separating them. Germline V gives CDR1 GTSNPN, CDR2 SVGIG (reference sequence). The CDR3 sequence: CAWSVRRVYSPLHF. CDR3 nucleotides: TGTGCCTGGAGTGTACGGAGGGTTTATTCACCCCTCCACTTT.